The 21 T cell receptor beta chains in this list originate from one sample, sequenced in a study of regulatory T cells in long-lasting Graves disease. In building TCR beta libraries, iRepertoire HTBI primers were used together with Arm-PCR of CDR3 regions. From the multiplex PCR reads, TCRdb called clonotypes with MiXCR, one entry per CDR3 protein. The sample consists of some 420,000 distinct CDR3 sequences, around a fifth of them appearing once. Time point meaning: persistent/refractory GD, antithyroid drugs over 5 years with positive TRAb. PBMC RNA was the source of the TCR library. The material was peripheral blood mononuclear cells (PBMCs), obtained when the disease was refractory, from a patient treated with antithyroid drugs. These receptor sequences come from a female donor with Graves disease.

This clonotype was seen repeatedly, ten times or more. The genes are TRBV6-1 and TRBJ2-7; D not certain. The CDR3 is 12 amino acids. The germline V gene encodes CDR1 MNHNS and CDR2 SASEGT. Trimming took off 3 bases at V and 3 bases at J, with 6 bases between the two ends. Here the CDR3 reads CASSDRNYEQYF. CDR3 bases: TGTGCCAGCAGTGACCGAAACTACGAGCAGTACTTC.

This clonotype has a count of ten or more. The chain recombines TRBV20-1 with TRBJ2-7, with a weak D call TRBD2 (5 bases). V lost 1 base to trimming and J lost 6 bases, with 13 bases between them. This CDR3 has 13 amino acids. Germline V lookup: CDR1 DFQATT, CDR2 SNEGSKA (reference sequence). The CDR3 sequence: CSARASSRGEQYF. CDR3 coding DNA: TGCAGTGCTAGAGCATCTAGCCGTGGCGAGCAGTACTTC.

The chain couples TRBV6-9 to TRBJ2-7; the D call may be TRBD1 or TRBD2 (5 bases each). Germline values: CDR1 MNHGY, CDR2 SVAAGI. This CDR3 contains 14 residues. Trimming left V 4 bases short and J 2 bases short, with 12 bases between. The CDR3 nucleotides are TGTGCCAGCAGTTCTATTCAGGGAGCCTACGAGCAGTACTTC. As protein: CASSSIQGAYEQYF.

The rearrangement links TRBV10-3 to TRBJ1-1, with TRBD1 matching 10 bases. V trimming: 9 bases; J trimming: 4 bases; junction bases outside the gene matches: 11. The CDR3 contains 15 residues. Looked up from germline, CDR1 is ENHRY and CDR2 is SYGVKD. The CDR3 spells CAIKPGQGSSTEAFF. CDR3 DNA: TGTGCCATTAAGCCGGGACAGGGGTCCAGCACTGAAGCTTTCTTT.

Concerning this clonotype: Being one base from a much bigger clone, this may be a read error. The chain employs TRBV6-2 or TRBV6-3 and TRBJ1-1; D unclear. CDR1 and CDR2 from the germline V gene are MNHEY and SVGEGT. Trimming cost V 4 bases and J 6 bases, with 12 bases left between them. The CDR3 consists of 13 residues. CDR3 loop: CASSSGGQAEAFF. The CDR3 coding sequence is TGTGCCAGCAGTTCGGGAGGGCAGGCTGAAGCTTTCTTT.

This clonotype showed up just a few times. V is TRBV15 and J is TRBJ2-2, with D unresolved. V lost 0 bases, J lost 5 bases, and 7 bases lay in between. The CDR3 contains 14 residues. Germline CDR1 is LNHNV and CDR2 is YYDKDF (reference sequence). This chain's CDR3 is CATSRDFNTGELFF. Written as DNA, the CDR3 is TGTGCCACCAGCAGAGATTTTAATACCGGGGAGCTGTTTTTT.

About this clonotype itself: One end of the junction does not line up with germline, which may come from a read error. V and J are TRBV28 and TRBJ2-1, with 11 bases identical to TRBD2. The germline V gene has CDR1 MDHEN and CDR2 SYDVKM. This CDR3 contains 15 residues. CDR3 in amino acids: CTSSVAGGSYNEQFF. In DNA form, the CDR3 reads TGTACCAGCAGCGTAGCGGGGGGGTCCTACAATGAGCAGTTCTTC.

The chain combines TRBV28 with TRBJ2-1; D call uncertain. Trimming took off 6 bases at V and 8 bases at J, with 17 bases between the two ends. Germline V gene data show CDR1 as MDHEN and CDR2 as SYDVKM. This CDR3 is 14 amino acids long. The CDR3 sequence: CASSRPPIEYEQFF. CDR3 sequence (DNA): TGTGCCAGCAGCCGACCCCCTATAGAGTATGAGCAGTTCTTC.

This chain joins TRBV4-1 and TRBJ1-2; 11 positions agree with TRBD1. With V trimmed by 9 bases and J by 4 bases, 7 bases remained unmatched. The CDR3 spans 14 residues. Germline lookup yields CDR1 MGHRA and CDR2 YSYEKL. The CDR3 here is CASLPGQGGYGYTF. DNA of the CDR3: TGCGCCAGTCTGCCGGGACAGGGGGGCTATGGCTACACCTTC.

This sequence joins TRBV7-2 and TRBJ1-4, with 7 nucleotides matching TRBD1. The CDR3 totals 19 residues. CDR1 is SGHTA, CDR2 FQGNSA, per germline. V lost 5 bases, J lost 1 base, and 16 bases stayed unmatched. The CDR3 loop is CASSKMTGPAYVTNEKLFF. The CDR3, as DNA: TGTGCCAGCAGCAAAATGACAGGGCCGGCCTATGTAACTAATGAAAAACTGTTTTTT.

This sequence joins TRBV7-2 and TRBJ2-2; maybe TRBD1 (5 bases). The V end was cut by 4 bases, the J end by 3 bases, with 12 bases between. The germline V gene has CDR1 SGHTA and CDR2 FQGNSA. This CDR3 is built from 15 residues. The CDR3 spells CASSSGLGYTGELFF. In DNA form, the CDR3 reads TGTGCCAGCAGCTCAGGGCTCGGGTACACCGGGGAGCTGTTTTTT.

This clonotype occurred many times. The rearrangement links TRBV10-3 to TRBJ1-2, with unresolved D. Germline CDR1 and CDR2: ENHRY and SYGVKD. Trimming shortened V by 2 bases and J by 1 base, and 11 bases separated the two germline ends. There are 15 residues in the CDR3. CDR3 loop: CAISEAVTLNYGYTF. The CDR3 DNA reads as TGTGCCATCAGTGAGGCCGTCACTCTTAACTATGGCTACACCTTC.

This sequence joins TRBV5-1 and TRBJ2-2; 9 bases align to TRBD1. This CDR3 is 17 amino acids long. Looked up from germline, CDR1 is SGHRS and CDR2 is YFSETQ. Germline trimming cut 6 bases from V and 4 bases from J; bases unmatched to any gene: 13. CDR3 protein: CASTKLNRGQSTGELFF. Written as DNA, the CDR3 is TGCGCCAGCACCAAGCTAAACAGGGGGCAGAGCACCGGGGAGCTGTTTTTT.

With regard to this clonotype: A clone one base away is much larger, so this may be a read error. This rearrangement joins TRBV12-3 or TRBV12-4 to TRBJ2-2; 9 bases match TRBD2. The CDR3 sequence is 15 residues long. V trimming: 5 bases; J trimming: 5 bases; junction bases outside the gene matches: 6. The chain's CDR3 is CASSPREGFTGELFF. The CDR3 region has the DNA TGTGCCAGCAGTCCGCGGGAGGGCTTTACCGGGGAGCTGTTTTTT.

This clonotype was observed at least ten times. The V and J genes are TRBV28 and TRBJ2-7, with 12 bases aligning to TRBD2. The CDR3 runs to 14 residues. With 5 bases clipped from V and 7 bases from J, the junction kept 6 bases outside the gene matches. Germline-derived CDR1 and CDR2 are MDHEN and SYDVKM. The CDR3 here is CASSQGLAGSEQYF. The CDR3 DNA reads as TGTGCCAGCAGTCAAGGACTAGCGGGATCTGAGCAGTACTTC.

This clonotype was seen at least ten times. V and J are TRBV6-1 and TRBJ2-6; D possibly corresponds to TRBD2 (6 bases). The germline V and J ends were trimmed by 8 bases and 0 bases, with 11 bases remaining between them. The CDR3 sequence is 15 residues long. Germline CDR1 reads MNHNS; CDR2 reads SASEGT. This CDR3 is CASVGGVSGANVLTF. The CDR3 region has the DNA TGTGCCAGCGTGGGAGGAGTCTCTGGGGCCAACGTCCTGACTTTC.

This clonotype was observed many times. The chain recombines TRBV30 with TRBJ1-4; no clear D. CDR1 is GTSNPN and CDR2 is SVGIG in the germline V gene (reference sequence). Trimming took off 0 bases at V and 7 bases at J, with 15 bases between the two ends. CDR3 length equals 15 residues. Written as DNA, the CDR3 is TGTGCCTGGAGTGTAGGAGCAGCCGTGAGTGAAAAACTGTTTTTT. Translated, it gives CAWSVGAAVSEKLFF. Full variable domain (outside the CDR3, taken from reference TRBV30 and TRBJ1-4): SQTIHQWPATLVQPVGSPLSLECTVEGTSNPNLYWYRQAAGRGLQLLFYSVGIGQISSEVPQNLSASRPQDRQFILSSKKLLLSDSGFYLCAWSVGAAVSEKLFFGSGTQLSVL.

The J gene is TRBJ2-2, the V gene TRBV28, with D maybe TRBD1 (6 bases). The CDR3 runs 14 residues. The germline CDR1 and CDR2 sequences are MDHEN and SYDVKM. V was trimmed by 5 bases and J by 4 bases, leaving 11 bases between them. The DNA for the CDR3 is TGTGCCAGCAGTCCACAGGGTCCCACCGGGGAGCTGTTTTTT. This translates into CASSPQGPTGELFF.

In this sample, this clonotype turned up many times. This rearrangement joins TRBV27 to TRBJ2-2; the D is unclear. V was shortened by 3 bases and J by 1 base, with 12 bases between the two germline ends. Germline values: CDR1 MNHEY, CDR2 SMNVEV (reference sequence). The CDR3 has 16 amino acids. The CDR3 reads CASSFTPALNTGELFF. The CDR3 DNA follows: TGTGCCAGCAGTTTTACGCCAGCATTGAACACCGGGGAGCTGTTTTTT.

This clonotype showed up just a few times. The chain is built from TRBV30 and TRBJ2-7; weak D call: TRBD2 (6 bases). The CDR3 loop spans 14 amino acids. CDR1 is GTSNPN, CDR2 SVGIG, per germline (reference sequence). Trimming took 4 bases from V and 0 from J, leaving 13 bases between them. The CDR3 is CAWIPGLSSYEQYF. The CDR3 bases are TGTGCCTGGATTCCAGGACTATCCTCCTACGAGCAGTACTTC.

This clonotype was detected many times. J is TRBJ1-1 and V is TRBV28; D not resolved. From germline, CDR1 is MDHEN and CDR2 SYDVKM. Trimming removed 8 bases at V and 3 bases at J, with 13 bases between. This CDR3 contains 13 residues. The CDR3 bases are TGTGCCAGCCTCGGCCTGACTTACACTGAAGCTTTCTTT. It yields the protein CASLGLTYTEAFF.